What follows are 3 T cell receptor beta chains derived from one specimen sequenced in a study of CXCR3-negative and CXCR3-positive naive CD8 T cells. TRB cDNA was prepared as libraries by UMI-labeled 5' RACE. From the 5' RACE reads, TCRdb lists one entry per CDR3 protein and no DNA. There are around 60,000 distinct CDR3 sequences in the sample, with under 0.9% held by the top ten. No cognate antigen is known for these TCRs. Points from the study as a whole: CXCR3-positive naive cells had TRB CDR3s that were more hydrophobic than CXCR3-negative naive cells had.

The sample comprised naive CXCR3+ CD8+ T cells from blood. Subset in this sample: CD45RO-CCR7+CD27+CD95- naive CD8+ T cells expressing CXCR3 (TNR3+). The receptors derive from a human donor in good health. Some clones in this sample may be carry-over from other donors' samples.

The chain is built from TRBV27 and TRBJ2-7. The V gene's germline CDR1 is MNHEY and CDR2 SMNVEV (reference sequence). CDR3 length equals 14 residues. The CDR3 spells CASSLKAEAYEQYF.

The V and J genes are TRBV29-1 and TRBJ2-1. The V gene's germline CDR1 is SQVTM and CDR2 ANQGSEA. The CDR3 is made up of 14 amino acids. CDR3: CSVEPQSSYNEQFF.

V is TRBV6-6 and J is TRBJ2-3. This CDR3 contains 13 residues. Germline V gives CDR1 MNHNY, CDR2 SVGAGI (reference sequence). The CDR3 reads CASMGSSTDTQYF.